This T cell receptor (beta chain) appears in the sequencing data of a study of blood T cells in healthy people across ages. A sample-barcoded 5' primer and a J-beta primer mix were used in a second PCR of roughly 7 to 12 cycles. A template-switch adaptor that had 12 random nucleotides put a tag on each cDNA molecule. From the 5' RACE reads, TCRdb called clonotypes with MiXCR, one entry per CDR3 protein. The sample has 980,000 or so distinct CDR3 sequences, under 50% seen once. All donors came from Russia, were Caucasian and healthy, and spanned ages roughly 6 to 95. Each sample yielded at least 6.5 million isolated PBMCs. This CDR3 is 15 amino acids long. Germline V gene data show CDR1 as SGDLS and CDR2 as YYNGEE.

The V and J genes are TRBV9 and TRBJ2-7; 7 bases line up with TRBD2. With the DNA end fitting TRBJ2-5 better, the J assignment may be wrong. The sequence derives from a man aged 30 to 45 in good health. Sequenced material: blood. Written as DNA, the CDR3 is TGTGCCAGCAGCCCCTGGGTTGGGGGGGATGAGACCCAGTACTTC. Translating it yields CASSPWVGGDETQYF.